The 16 T cell receptor beta chains below were found in one sample sequenced in a study of shared clonotypes between healthy human individuals. The table came from immunoSEQ multiplex PCR; TCRdb's copy has only in-frame clones and leaves some out. The repertoire holds about 1.1 million clones, with about 72% as singletons. The specimen was memory CD4+ T cells from PBMCs. This sample's subset: CD45RA-negative fraction. These receptors all come from a man between 18 and 29 years old in good health. Some clones in this sample may be carry-over from other donors' samples.

The chain has TRBV28 and TRBJ1-2; 10 positions match TRBD1. CDR1 and CDR2 from the germline V gene are MDHEN and SYDVKM. This CDR3 is built from 14 residues. Germline trimming cut 4 bases from V and 7 bases from J; bases unmatched to any gene: 6. The CDR3 reads CASSSDRGLRGYTF. In DNA form, the CDR3 reads TGTGCCAGCAGTTCCGACAGGGGGCTTCGTGGCTACACCTTC.

The chain carries TRBV2 and TRBJ2-5; TRBD2 matches 12 bases. CDR3 length equals 15 residues. V was pared by 4 bases and J by 5 bases, with 5 bases of the junction left unmatched. Germline V gene data show CDR1 as SNHLY and CDR2 as FYNNEI. The CDR3 DNA is TGTGCCAGCAGTGTACGACTAGCGGGAGAGGAGACCCAGTACTTC. Translation: CASSVRLAGEETQYF.

V and J are TRBV19 and TRBJ2-7; D unclear. The germline V gene encodes CDR1 LNHDA and CDR2 SQIVND (reference sequence). V was pared by 6 bases and J by 0 bases, with 12 bases between. The CDR3 consists of 14 residues. The CDR3 spells CASRDGSLSYEQYF. As DNA, the CDR3 is TGTGCCAGTAGGGACGGTTCCCTCTCCTACGAGCAGTACTTC. Full variable domain (rest looked up from reference TRBV19 and TRBJ2-7): DGGITQSPKYLFRKEGQNVTLSCEQNLNHDAMYWYRQDPGQGLRLIYYSQIVNDFQKGDIAEGYSVSREKKESFPLTVTSAQKNPTAFYLCASRDGSLSYEQYFGPGTRLTVT.

This clone appeared a few times. This chain joins TRBV21-1 and TRBJ2-1; the D call of TRBD1 is as the table states it, not checked on the DNA. TRBV21-1 is given as a pseudogene. The CDR3 is 16 amino acids. The CDR3 DNA reads TGTGCCAGCAGCAAGGGAACCAGGGACTCCTACAATGAGCAGTTCTTC. Translation: CASSKGTRDSYNEQFF.

This clone was recorded at least ten times. The chain links TRBV7-2 to TRBJ2-7; D is undetermined. CDR1 and CDR2 from the germline V gene are SGHTA and FQGNSA. The CDR3 is 12 amino acids. Trimming stripped 5 bases from V and 3 bases from J, with 8 bases between. This CDR3 reads CASSPTYYEQYF. CDR3 nucleotides: TGTGCCAGCAGCCCAACCTACTACGAGCAGTACTTC.

V usage is TRBV27 and J usage is TRBJ2-7; D possibly corresponds to TRBD2 (6 bases). The CDR3 has 21 amino acids. Per the germline V gene, CDR1 is MNHEY and CDR2 is SMNVEV (reference sequence). V was shortened by 2 bases and J by 0 bases, with 29 bases between the two germline ends. The CDR3 sequence is CASSLGGFRPGLQKSSYEQYF. DNA of the CDR3: TGTGCCAGCAGTTTAGGGGGGTTTAGGCCGGGACTCCAAAAAAGCTCCTACGAGCAGTACTTC.

This clone was seen only once. The V call is TRBV11-2, the J call TRBJ2-3; D may be TRBD2 (5 bases). Germline CDR1 and CDR2: SGHAT and FQNNGV. The CDR3 is 16 amino acids. The V gene lost 5 bases and the J gene lost 0 bases, with 15 bases spanning the gap. This CDR3 reads CASSPRRDPSTDTQYF. The CDR3 DNA sequence: TGTGCCAGCAGCCCCCGTCGGGATCCTAGCACAGATACGCAGTATTTT.

The rearrangement uses TRBV27 and TRBJ2-7, with D perhaps given as TRBD1 or TRBD2 (5 bases each). V lost 7 bases and J 6 bases, leaving 22 bases between the germline ends. Germline V gives CDR1 MNHEY, CDR2 SMNVEV (reference sequence). This CDR3 is 15 amino acids long. CDR3 amino acids: CASNRNGGRGSEQYF. The DNA for the CDR3 is TGTGCCAGCAACCGGAATGGGGGACGGGGAAGCGAGCAGTACTTC.

The rearrangement uses TRBV30 and TRBJ2-2; TRBD2 might be the D (6 bases). V lost 5 bases to trimming and J lost 1 base, with 11 bases between them. Germline V lookup: CDR1 GTSNPN, CDR2 SVGIG (reference sequence). The length of the CDR3 is 14 residues. The CDR3 nucleotides read TGTGCCTGGTTGACTAGAGGGAACACCGGGGAGCTGTTTTTT. This translates into CAWLTRGNTGELFF.

In DNA form, the CDR3 reads TGTGCCAGCAGCTTAGGGGGGAGGGTAAGCTCCTACGAGCAGTACTTC. It codes for CASSLGGRVSSYEQYF. V is TRBV11-2 and J is TRBJ2-7; TRBD2 matches 7 bases. From germline, CDR1 is SGHAT and CDR2 FQNNGV. Trimming took 1 base from V and 0 from J; bases not matched to a gene: 6. This CDR3 has 16 amino acids.

This chain connects TRBV7-9 to TRBJ1-1; tentative D call: TRBD1 (5 bases). Between the trimmed V and J ends, which lost 1 base and 0 bases, there was a span of 9 bases. The CDR3 loop spans 15 amino acids. Germline V gives CDR1 SEHNR, CDR2 FQNEAQ (reference sequence). Here the CDR3 DNA reads TGTGCCAGCAGCTTAGGACAGCCCATGAACACTGAAGCTTTCTTT. It yields the protein CASSLGQPMNTEAFF.

This clone is a singleton in its sample. V and J are TRBV7-2 and TRBJ1-1, with D hard to call. The CDR3 is 15 residues long. Germline CDR1 and CDR2: SGHTA and FQGNSA. V was trimmed by 5 bases and J by 2 bases, leaving 15 bases between them. The CDR3 DNA reads as TGTGCCAGCAGCCCCCGAGCGGAGGCTAACACTGAAGCTTTCTTT. It translates to CASSPRAEANTEAFF.

The chain recombines TRBV19 with TRBJ1-5, with D perhaps matching TRBD1 (5 bases). Trimming shortened V by 3 bases and J by 5 bases, and 14 bases separated the two germline ends. Looked up from germline, CDR1 is LNHDA and CDR2 is SQIVND (reference sequence). CDR3 length equals 15 residues. The CDR3 protein is CASSMLAGLDQPQHF. Written as DNA, the CDR3 is TGTGCCAGTAGTATGCTGGCAGGGCTCGATCAGCCCCAGCATTTT.

The chain links TRBV5-1 to TRBJ2-1; perhaps TRBD2 as D (5 bases). This CDR3 spans 15 amino acids. Germline V CDR1 and CDR2: SGHRS, YFSETQ. Trimming took 4 bases from V and 0 from J, leaving 11 bases between them. CDR3 DNA sequence: TGCGCCAGCAGCGAGGACTGGAGCTCCTACAATGAGCAGTTCTTC. Amino acids: CASSEDWSSYNEQFF.

This chain connects TRBV4-2 to TRBJ1-2, with 8 nucleotides matching TRBD1. The CDR3 has 15 residues. J lost 7 bases, V lost 1 base, and 8 bases had no gene match. The germline V gene has CDR1 LGHNA and CDR2 YNFKEQ. The DNA for the CDR3 is TGTGCCAGCAGCCAAGCGAGACTAGACAGGGGTGGCTACACCTTC. Amino acids: CASSQARLDRGGYTF.

The chain has TRBV7-2 and TRBJ1-6; unclear D gene. Germline CDR1 SGHTA, CDR2 FQGNSA. The CDR3 loop spans 13 amino acids. V lost 2 bases, J lost 14 bases, and 13 bases lay in between. CDR3 region: CASSLNEYQALHF. CDR3 nucleotide sequence: TGTGCCAGCAGCTTAAACGAGTACCAGGCCCTCCACTTT.